This TCR beta chain was sequenced for a study of shared clonotypes between healthy human individuals. General observations from the study: Depth was large, yet rarefaction showed that sorted-subset sequencing was incomplete.

Details on this clone: The antigen is undetermined.

Using approximately 190 ng DNA, 30,000 to 35,000 T cell genomes, the sorted-subset replicate PCRs were run. Sequencing used immunoSEQ multiplex PCR; TCRdb keeps in-frame clones, though not all of them. The table includes about 610,000 clones, around 96% detected once. V gave up 5 bases and J gave up 7 bases, with 6 bases separating them. CDR1 is MNHEY and CDR2 is SMNVEV in the germline V gene (reference sequence). There are 11 residues in the CDR3. CD45RO-negative, CCR7-selected cells formed the naive CD8 fraction, which excluded terminally differentiated effector memory CD45RA+ cells. Healthy and HIV-negative, the adult donors had no recent acute infections or vaccinations.

V is TRBV27 and J is TRBJ2-1, with D possibly being TRBD2 (5 bases). The sample consisted of naive CD8+ T cells sorted from blood. This sequence was found in a woman aged 30 to 39 in good health. CDR3 in DNA: TGTGCCAGCAGTGGCGGGAATGAGCAGTTCTTC. It specifies CASSGGNEQFF.